These T cell receptor beta chains were read from a single sample in a study of blood T cells in healthy people across ages. MiXCR, run by TCRdb on the 5' RACE reads, gives a single entry per CDR3 protein. Of over a million distinct CDR3 sequences in the sample, 25% were seen once. These data were likewise used in another study, on T cells of mothers and their children.

Sequenced input: blood. All receptors come from a girl aged 2 to 10 in good health. Both conserved end residues are part of each CDR3. D genes are given only for firm matches. Rows give clone size only sometimes, using once, few, many, or a class for an expanded clone.

clone size,J gene,V gene,D gene,CDR3 protein,CDR3 DNA
-,TRBJ2-5,TRBV12-3/TRBV12-4,TRBD2,CASRTGGGEQYF,TGTGCCAGCAGGACGGGGGGTGGAGAGCAGTACTTC
few,TRBJ2-5,TRBV20-1,TRBD2,CSARDWSRTSGTKETQYF,TGCAGTGCTAGAGATTGGTCCCGAACTAGCGGGACGAAGGAGACCCAGTACTTC
-,TRBJ2-7,TRBV28,-,CASVFHGSSYEQYF,TGTGCCAGCGTATTCCACGGGAGCTCCTACGAGCAGTACTTC
-,TRBJ1-1,TRBV15,TRBD1,CTTLKVGTGYTEAFF,TGTACCACGCTAAAGGTGGGGACAGGGTACACTGAAGCTTTCTTT
once,TRBJ2-2,TRBV24-1,-,CATSGGNQGTGELFF,TGTGCCACCAGTGGGGGCAACCAAGGCACCGGGGAGCTGTTTTTT
-,TRBJ2-5,TRBV24-1,TRBD2,CATGGGEGTQYF,TGTGCCACCGGGGGGGGAGAAGGGACCCAGTACTTC
-,TRBJ2-7,TRBV20-1,-,CSARDRNPYEQYF,TGCAGTGCTAGAGATCGAAATCCCTACGAGCAGTACTTC
few,TRBJ1-1,TRBV11-2,-,CASSLGGPVRPEAFF,TGTGCCAGCAGCTTAGGCGGGCCGGTCCGCCCTGAAGCTTTCTTT
few,TRBJ2-3,TRBV7-6,TRBD2,CASGAGGTDTQYF,TGTGCCAGCGGAGCGGGAGGTACAGATACGCAGTATTTT
-,TRBJ1-3,TRBV5-1,-,CASSLNEVGALSGNTIYF,TGCGCCAGCAGCTTGAATGAAGTCGGCGCTCTCTCTGGAAACACCATATATTTT
few,TRBJ2-3,TRBV24-1,-,CATSDPQTQSRLTDTQYF,TGTGCCACCAGTGATCCCCAGACGCAATCGAGGCTCACAGATACGCAGTATTTT
-,TRBJ2-7,TRBV7-9,TRBD2,CASSSRLAGSYEQYF,TGTGCCAGCAGCTCCCGACTAGCGGGATCGTACGAGCAGTACTTC
-,TRBJ2-4,TRBV11-2,-,CASSSLKNIQYF,TGTGCCAGCAGCTCCCTGAAAAACATTCAGTACTTC
-,TRBJ2-2,TRBV2,TRBD1,CASSDGTGGTGELFF,TGTGCCAGCAGCGATGGGACAGGGGGCACCGGGGAGCTGTTTTTT
-,TRBJ1-2,TRBV20-1,-,CSARAQGNGGYTF,TGCAGTGCTAGAGCCCAGGGGAACGGTGGCTACACCTTC
-,TRBJ2-7,TRBV20-1,TRBD1,CSAEASAGGNYEQYF,TGCAGTGCGGAGGCGTCGGCAGGGGGCAACTACGAGCAGTACTTC
few,TRBJ2-1,TRBV2,-,CASNTDVDEQFF,TGTGCCAGCAATACGGACGTTGATGAGCAGTTCTTC